The 2 T cell receptor beta chains below come from one sample, sequenced in a study of T cells in Graves' hyperthyroidism and ophthalmopathy. Amplified TCR beta CDR3 regions came from RNA transcripts. RT-PCR in the first round (using the HTBI primer set) targeted the TCR CDR3. MiXCR, applied by TCRdb to the multiplex PCR reads, yields one record per CDR3 protein. Of about 610,000 distinct CDR3 sequences listed, roughly 14% are singletons. Sequenced input: blood. The receptors derive from a woman between 40 and 50 years old with Graves' ophthalmopathy.

CDR3 loop: CASSYFPTGANTEAFF. The DNA of the CDR3 is TGTGCCAGCAGTTACTTCCCTACAGGGGCGAACACTGAAGCTTTCTTT. This chain joins TRBV6-2 or TRBV6-3 and TRBJ1-1; TRBD1 agrees at 7 bases. J was trimmed by 1 base and V by 1 base; bases with no gene match: 6. There are 16 residues in the CDR3. Germline loops: CDR1 MNHEY, CDR2 SVGEGT.

This clonotype has a count of ten or more. The chain carries TRBV6-2 or TRBV6-3 and TRBJ2-5; no clear D gene. Germline lookup yields CDR1 MNHEY and CDR2 SVGEGT. The CDR3 totals 15 residues. V lost 0 bases and J 2 bases, leaving 10 bases between the germline ends. This CDR3 reads CASSYSKGGQETQYF. CDR3 nucleotides: TGTGCCAGCAGTTACTCGAAGGGTGGACAAGAGACCCAGTACTTC.